The source of this T cell receptor beta chain is a study of vaccination effects on CD4 cells after COVID-19. Findings and caveats of the study: The study found marked clonal contraction of infection- and vaccine-induced clones late after vaccination.

Prior to sequencing, the ViraFEST assay stimulated PBMC with viral peptide pools, which expanded the antigen-specific CD4+ T cells. Isolating CD4+ T cells followed around nine days of culture. Documented for the person is a PCR-confirmed SARS-CoV-2 infection occurring between March and December 2020. Comment on this clone: Its cognate antigen is unknown.

Between the trimmed V and J ends, which lost 4 bases and 5 bases, there was a span of 8 bases. CDR1 is MNHEY and CDR2 is SVGEGT in the germline V gene. The CDR3 runs 13 residues. Profiling relied on immunoSEQ multiplex PCR, and the TCRdb table lists in-frame clones only, not all of them. The sample yields 21,000 or so clones, under 75% seen once. The sequences come from CD4+ T cells from PBMCs cultured with a peptide pool, collected before COVID-19 vaccination. The genes are TRBV6-2 or TRBV6-3 and TRBJ2-2; D is uncertain. The sequence derives from a human donor who had a prior SARS-CoV-2 infection. The CDR3 protein is CASSFWATGELFF. As DNA, the CDR3 is TGTGCCAGCAGTTTTTGGGCTACCGGGGAGCTGTTTTTT.